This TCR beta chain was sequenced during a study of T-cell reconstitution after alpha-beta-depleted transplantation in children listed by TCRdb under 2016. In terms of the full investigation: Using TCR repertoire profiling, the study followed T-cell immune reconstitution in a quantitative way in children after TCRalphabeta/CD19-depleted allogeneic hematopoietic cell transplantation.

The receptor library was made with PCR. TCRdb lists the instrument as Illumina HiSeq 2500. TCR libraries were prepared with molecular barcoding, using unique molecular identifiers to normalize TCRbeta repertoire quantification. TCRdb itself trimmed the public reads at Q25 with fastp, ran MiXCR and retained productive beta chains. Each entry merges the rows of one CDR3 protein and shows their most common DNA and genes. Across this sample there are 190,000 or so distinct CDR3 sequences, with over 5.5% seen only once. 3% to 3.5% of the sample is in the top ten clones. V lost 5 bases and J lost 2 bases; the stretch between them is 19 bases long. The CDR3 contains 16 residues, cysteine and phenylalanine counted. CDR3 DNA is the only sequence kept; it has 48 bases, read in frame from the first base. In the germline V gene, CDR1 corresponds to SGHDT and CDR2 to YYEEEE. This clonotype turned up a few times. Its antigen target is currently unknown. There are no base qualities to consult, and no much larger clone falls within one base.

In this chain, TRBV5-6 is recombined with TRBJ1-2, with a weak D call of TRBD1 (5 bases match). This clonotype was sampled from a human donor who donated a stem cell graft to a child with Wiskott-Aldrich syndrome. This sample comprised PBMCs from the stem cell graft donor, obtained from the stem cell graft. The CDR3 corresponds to CASSFRRDSPNYGYTF. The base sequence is TGTGCCAGCAGTTTCCGCCGGGACTCCCCAAACTATGGCTACACCTTC.